These T cell receptor beta chains were read from a single sample in a study of beta chain features in type 1 diabetes. The repertoire was sequenced with immunoSEQ multiplex PCR; TCRdb's copy has only in-frame clones and lacks some. The sample lists about 150,000 clones; under 13% were seen once. The source material was central memory CD4+ T cells from blood. These receptors all stem from a man aged 25-45 years with type 1 diabetes. Both conserved end residues are part of each CDR3. A D gene is named only where the DNA matches it firmly. Only some rows state a clone size, as once, few, many or a class for expanded clones.

NA,14,TRBV27,TRBJ2-5,NA,CASSLTNPRETQYF,TGTGCCAGCAGTTTGACTAACCCCCGGGAGACCCAGTACTTC
NA,15,TRBV7-8,TRBJ2-7,TRBD2,CASSPREGRLDEQYF,TGTGCCAGCAGCCCCCGGGAGGGCCGGTTGGACGAGCAGTACTTC
NA,15,TRBV18,TRBJ2-7,TRBD2,CASQTRTSSNYEQYF,TGTGCCAGCCAGACCAGGACTAGCTCAAACTACGAGCAGTACTTC
few,16,TRBV28,TRBJ2-3,TRBD1,CASSFTGVKRADTQYF,TGTGCCAGCAGTTTTACAGGGGTTAAGAGGGCAGATACGCAGTATTTT
few,14,TRBV7-2,TRBJ2-7,TRBD2,CATASGSSSYEQYF,TGTGCCACCGCAAGCGGGAGTAGTTCCTACGAGCAGTACTTC
few,14,TRBV6-5,TRBJ2-5,NA,CASSRGTAEETQYF,TGTGCCAGCAGTCGCGGGACGGCCGAAGAGACCCAGTACTTC
few,16,TRBV18,TRBJ2-5,TRBD2,CASSPRTSGSGETQYF,TGTGCCAGCTCACCTAGGACTAGCGGGAGCGGAGAGACCCAGTACTTC
NA,12,TRBV6-1,TRBJ2-7,NA,CASSTQGDEQYF,TGTGCCAGCAGCACACAGGGCGACGAGCAGTACTTC
many,15,TRBV18,TRBJ2-1,NA,CASSPMGGRYNEQFF,TGTGCCAGCTCACCAATGGGGGGACGATACAATGAGCAGTTCTTC
few,15,TRBV28,TRBJ2-7,TRBD2,CASSPGGDRSYEQYF,TGTGCCAGCAGTCCCGGGGGGGACCGGAGCTACGAGCAGTACTTC
NA,13,TRBV6-5,TRBJ1-1,NA,CASTPPGASEAFF,TGTGCCAGCACCCCGCCGGGAGCGTCTGAAGCTTTCTTT
NA,11,TRBV28,TRBJ2-7,NA,CASSTGYEQYF,TGTGCCAGCAGCACAGGGTACGAGCAGTACTTC
NA,13,TRBV28,TRBJ2-3,TRBD1,CATLTGERDTQYF,TGTGCCACCTTGACAGGGGAGCGAGATACGCAGTATTTT
few,17,TRBV28,TRBJ1-1,TRBD1,CASTTGTGGSVNTEAFF,TGTGCCAGCACGACCGGGACAGGGGGTTCTGTGAACACTGAAGCTTTCTTT
NA,16,TRBV5-1,TRBJ2-7,TRBD2,CASSPFTSGSVDEQYF,TGCGCCAGCAGCCCTTTTACTAGCGGGAGCGTCGACGAGCAGTACTTC
few,14,TRBV29-1,TRBJ2-7,TRBD1,CSVFPRDRVHEQYF,TGCAGCGTTTTTCCCCGGGACAGGGTGCACGAGCAGTACTTC
NA,15,TRBV7-2,TRBJ2-7,NA,CASSLDTGSVNEQYF,TGTGCCAGCAGCTTAGATACAGGGTCCGTGAACGAGCAGTACTTC
few,14,TRBV28,TRBJ1-2,TRBD1,CASSPNYRGGGYTF,TGTGCCAGCAGTCCCAATTACAGGGGAGGCGGCTACACCTTC
NA,16,TRBV6-5,TRBJ1-2,NA,CASSYSKQVSAYGYTF,TGTGCCAGCAGTTACTCAAAACAGGTCTCGGCCTATGGCTACACCTTC
NA,11,TRBV6-6,TRBJ2-7,NA,CASSAAREQYF,TGTGCCAGCAGTGCAGCTAGGGAGCAGTACTTC
few,13,TRBV2,TRBJ2-1,NA,CATFRGNYNEQFF,TGTGCCACCTTTCGAGGGAACTACAATGAGCAGTTCTTC
few,13,TRBV30,TRBJ1-5,TRBD1,CAWSATGAPRRHF,TGTGCCTGGAGTGCGACAGGGGCCCCTCGGAGGCATTTT
many,16,TRBV25-1,TRBJ2-3,TRBD1,CASRPTRGWGTDTQYF,TGTGCCAGCAGGCCTACCAGGGGGTGGGGCACAGATACGCAGTATTTT
few,13,TRBV7-2,TRBJ2-7,NA,CASSYTGLYEQYF,TGTGCCAGCAGTTATACAGGTCTTTACGAGCAGTACTTC
few,14,TRBV4-3,TRBJ1-4,NA,CASSQEQYYEKLFF,TGCGCCAGCAGCCAAGAACAGTACTATGAAAAACTGTTTTTT
few,14,TRBV18,TRBJ2-7,NA,CASSPDSSSYEQYF,TGTGCCAGCTCACCGGACTCGAGCTCCTACGAGCAGTACTTC